Shown below are 5 T cell receptor beta chains from a single sample sequenced in a study of cytomegalovirus exposure and HLA in healthy donors. Profiled with immunoSEQ multiplex PCR; TCRdb holds only in-frame clones, not every one. The table lists about 280,000 clones, 70% to 90% of them singletons. The sequencing input was PBMCs. Receptor source: a woman aged 18 to 35 in good health and CMV-seronegative.

This clone was counted once. The V and J genes are TRBV29-1 and TRBJ1-5; 7 bases match TRBD1. CDR1 is SQVTM, CDR2 ANQGSEA, per germline. CDR3 length equals 14 residues. Losses at the gene ends were 1 base for V and 7 bases for J; bases not matched to a gene: 7. This chain's CDR3 is CSVEGDPGGQPQHF. CDR3 bases: TGCAGCGTTGAAGGGGATCCAGGGGGGCAGCCCCAGCATTTT.

The V gene is TRBV9, the J gene TRBJ1-1; D ambiguous. V was trimmed by 7 bases and J by 3 bases, leaving 10 bases between them. Germline loops: CDR1 SGDLS, CDR2 YYNGEE. CDR3 length: 12 amino acids. CDR3 amino acids: CASRGSDTEAFF. The CDR3 DNA is TGTGCCAGCCGTGGTTCGGACACTGAAGCTTTCTTT.

The chain couples TRBV9 to TRBJ2-3, with D tentatively TRBD2 (6 bases). Per germline, CDR1 SGDLS and CDR2 YYNGEE. Trimming removed 2 bases at V and 0 bases at J, with 10 bases between. This CDR3 has 15 residues. The CDR3 region has the DNA TGTGCCAGCAGCGTTGGCCGGGGGAGCACAGATACGCAGTATTTT. It encodes CASSVGRGSTDTQYF. The full variable domain, with the rest looked up from reference TRBV9 and TRBJ2-3, is DSGVTQTPKHLITATGQRVTLRCSPRSGDLSVYWYQQSLDQGLQFLIQYYNGEERAKGNILERFSAQQFPDLHSELNLSSLELGDSALYFCASSVGRGSTDTQYFGPGTRLTVL.

V gene TRBV27 combines with J gene TRBJ2-3; tentatively, D is TRBD2 (5 bases). Trimming stripped 3 bases from V and 2 bases from J, with 12 bases between. The CDR3 consists of 15 residues. The V gene's germline CDR1 is MNHEY and CDR2 SMNVEV (reference sequence). CDR3 amino acids: CASSFSAVDTDTQYF. DNA for the CDR3: TGTGCCAGCAGTTTTTCAGCGGTCGACACAGATACGCAGTATTTT.

The CDR3 is CASRTLAGTTYNEQFF. Here the CDR3 DNA reads TGTGCCAGCAGGACTCTAGCGGGAACAACCTACAATGAGCAGTTCTTC. The genes are TRBV27 and TRBJ2-1; TRBD2 matches 9 bases. Trimming removed 6 bases from V and 2 bases from J; junction bases left unmatched: 8. The CDR3 is 16 residues long. The germline V gene encodes CDR1 MNHEY and CDR2 SMNVEV (reference sequence).